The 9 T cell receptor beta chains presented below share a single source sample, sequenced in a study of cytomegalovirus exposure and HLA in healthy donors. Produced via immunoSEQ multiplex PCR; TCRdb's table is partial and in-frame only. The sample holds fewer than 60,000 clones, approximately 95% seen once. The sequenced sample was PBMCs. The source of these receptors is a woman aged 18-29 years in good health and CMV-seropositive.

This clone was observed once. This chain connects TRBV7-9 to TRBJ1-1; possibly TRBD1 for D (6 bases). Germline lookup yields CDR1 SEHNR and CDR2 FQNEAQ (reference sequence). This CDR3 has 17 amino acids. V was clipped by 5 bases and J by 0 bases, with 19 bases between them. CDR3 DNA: TGTGCCAGCAGCGTAGACCACAGGGAGGGTATGAACACTGAAGCTTTCTTT. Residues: CASSVDHREGMNTEAFF.

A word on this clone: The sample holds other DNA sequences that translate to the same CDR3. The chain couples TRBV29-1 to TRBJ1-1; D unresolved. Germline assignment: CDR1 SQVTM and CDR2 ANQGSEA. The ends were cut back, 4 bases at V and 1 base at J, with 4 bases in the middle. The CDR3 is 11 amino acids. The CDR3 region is CSVARNTEAFF. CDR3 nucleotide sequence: TGCAGCGTTGCCCGGAACACTGAAGCTTTCTTT.

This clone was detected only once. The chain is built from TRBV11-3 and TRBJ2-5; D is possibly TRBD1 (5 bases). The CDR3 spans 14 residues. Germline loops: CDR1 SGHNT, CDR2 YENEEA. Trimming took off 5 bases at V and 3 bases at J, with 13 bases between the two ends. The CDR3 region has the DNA TGTGCCAGCAGCACTCGACAGTCAAAAGAGACCCAGTACTTC. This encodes CASSTRQSKETQYF. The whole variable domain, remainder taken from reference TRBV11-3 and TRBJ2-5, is EAGVVQSPRYKIIEKKQPVAFWCNPISGHNTLYWYLQNLGQGPELLIRYENEEAVDDSQLPKDRFSAERLKGVDSTLKIQPAELGDSAVYLCASSTRQSKETQYFGPGTRLLVL.

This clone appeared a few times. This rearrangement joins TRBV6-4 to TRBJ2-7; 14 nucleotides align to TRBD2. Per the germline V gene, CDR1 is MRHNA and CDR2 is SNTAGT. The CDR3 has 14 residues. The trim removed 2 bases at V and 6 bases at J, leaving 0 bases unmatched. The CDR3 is CASSDGTSGSEQYF. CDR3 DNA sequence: TGTGCCAGCAGTGACGGGACTAGCGGGAGCGAGCAGTACTTC.

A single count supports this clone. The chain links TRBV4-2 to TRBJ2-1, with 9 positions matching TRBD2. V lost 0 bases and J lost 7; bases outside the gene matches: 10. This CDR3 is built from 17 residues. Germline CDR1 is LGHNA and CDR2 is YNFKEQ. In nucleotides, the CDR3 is TGTGCCAGCAGCCAAGAGGTCGCGGGAGGGCCTAAGAATGAGCAGTTCTTC. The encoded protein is CASSQEVAGGPKNEQFF.

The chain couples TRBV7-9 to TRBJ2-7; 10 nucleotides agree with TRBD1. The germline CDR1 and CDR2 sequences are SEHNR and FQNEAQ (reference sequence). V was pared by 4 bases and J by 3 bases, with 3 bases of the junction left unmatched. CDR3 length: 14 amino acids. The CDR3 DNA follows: TGTGCCAGCAGCTCGGGACAGGGGAACTACGAGCAGTACTTC. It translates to CASSSGQGNYEQYF.

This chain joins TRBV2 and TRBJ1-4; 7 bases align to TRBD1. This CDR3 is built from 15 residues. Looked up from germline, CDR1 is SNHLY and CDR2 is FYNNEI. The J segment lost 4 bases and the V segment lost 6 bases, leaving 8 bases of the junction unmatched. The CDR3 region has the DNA TGTGCCAGCAGCCTAGGGACAGCCTTTAATGAAAAACTGTTTTTT. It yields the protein CASSLGTAFNEKLFF.

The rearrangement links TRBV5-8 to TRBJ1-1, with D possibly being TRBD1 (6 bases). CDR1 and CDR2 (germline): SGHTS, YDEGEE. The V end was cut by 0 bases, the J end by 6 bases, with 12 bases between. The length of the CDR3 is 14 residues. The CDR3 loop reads CASSLAQGRAEAFF. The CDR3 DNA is TGTGCCAGCAGCTTGGCCCAGGGGAGGGCTGAAGCTTTCTTT.

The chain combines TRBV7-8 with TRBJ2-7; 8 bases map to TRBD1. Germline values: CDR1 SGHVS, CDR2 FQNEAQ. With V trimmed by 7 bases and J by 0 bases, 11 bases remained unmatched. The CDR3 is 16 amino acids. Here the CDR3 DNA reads TGTGCCAGCACCCCCGATCAGGGGGCAGGCTCCTACGAGCAGTACTTC. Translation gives CASTPDQGAGSYEQYF.